This T cell receptor (beta chain) was sequenced during a study of T cell responses to AZD1222 COVID-19 vaccine. Study-wide results and caveats: At baseline, seropositivity was found in only a handful of AZD1222 recipients.

Assay: immunoSEQ multiplex PCR; the TCRdb copy retains only in-frame clones and omits some. The data show 150,000 to 200,000 clones, 80% to 90% seen once. This clone was seen more than once but under ten times. The antigen remains undetermined. This CDR3 has 14 residues. Germline CDR1 is SGDLS and CDR2 is YYNGEE. V was shortened by 2 bases and J by 2 bases, with 10 bases between the two germline ends. The specimen was peripheral blood, collected on day 0 of AZD1222 vaccination. The clonotype was recovered from an adult in good health. The chain employs TRBV9 and TRBJ1-2; no reliable D call. The CDR3 nucleotides are TGTGCCAGCAGCGTCAGCCACTCCAACTATGGCTACACCTTC. Protein sequence: CASSVSHSNYGYTF.